These 30 T cell receptor beta chains were all obtained from the same sample, sequenced in a study of blood T cell repertoires in COVID-19. The method was immunoSEQ multiplex PCR; TCRdb's version includes in-frame clones alone and lacks a portion of them. The table has approximately 110,000 clones, around nine tenths seen once; the top ten hold roughly 0.94%. Sequencing was carried out using peripheral blood. These receptors were collected from a woman between 50 and 59 years old with active or convalescent COVID-19.

The genes are TRBV9 and TRBJ1-1; D is perhaps TRBD1 (5 bases). Germline CDR1 reads SGDLS; CDR2 reads YYNGEE. The V gene lost 0 bases and the J gene lost 7 bases, with 10 bases spanning the gap. The length of the CDR3 is 13 residues. DNA for the CDR3: TGTGCCAGCAGCGTAGTGGAAGGGGATGAAGCTTTCTTT. Protein: CASSVVEGDEAFF.

V and J are TRBV9 and TRBJ1-1, with D hard to call. Per the germline V gene, CDR1 is SGDLS and CDR2 is YYNGEE. This CDR3 comprises 13 residues. V lost 5 bases and J lost 6, with 14 bases in between. In nucleotides, the CDR3 is TGTGCCAGCAGTTCGGGAGTCACAGCTGAAGCTTTCTTT. This gives the protein CASSSGVTAEAFF.

A single count supports this clone. This rearrangement joins TRBV9 to TRBJ2-1, with 9 bases that match TRBD1. There are 17 residues in the CDR3. The V gene's germline CDR1 is SGDLS and CDR2 YYNGEE. Germline trimming cut 1 base from V and 4 bases from J; bases unmatched to any gene: 9. The CDR3 nucleotides read TGTGCCAGCAGCGTATATTCCGGGACAGGGACTTACAATGAGCAGTTCTTC. As protein: CASSVYSGTGTYNEQFF.

The sample holds a few counts of this clone. This chain uses TRBV28 with TRBJ2-2; TRBD2 aligns across 7 bases. This CDR3 is 13 amino acids long. Germline-derived CDR1 and CDR2 are MDHEN and SYDVKM. V shed 6 bases, J shed 3 bases, and the junction held 1 base outside the gene matches. CDR3 in amino acids: CASRGGYTGELFF. The CDR3 DNA is TGTGCCAGCAGGGGAGGGTACACCGGGGAGCTGTTTTTT.

This clone was found once. The genes are TRBV9 and TRBJ1-6; 7 bases are a match to TRBD1. V lost 4 bases, J lost 7 bases, and 5 bases stayed unmatched. CDR1 SGDLS and CDR2 YYNGEE come from the germline V gene. The CDR3 consists of 14 residues. In DNA, the CDR3 is TGTGCCAGCAGCCCGGGACAGAGGAATTCACCCCTCCACTTT. This gives the protein CASSPGQRNSPLHF. Full variable domain (remainder filled in from reference TRBV9 and TRBJ1-6): DSGVTQTPKHLITATGQRVTLRCSPRSGDLSVYWYQQSLDQGLQFLIQYYNGEERAKGNILERFSAQQFPDLHSELNLSSLELGDSALYFCASSPGQRNSPLHFGNGTRLTVT.

The chain carries TRBV21-1 and TRBJ2-2; the table gives TRBD2 as D, unverified against the DNA. TRBV21-1 is assigned pseudogene status. This CDR3 is 17 amino acids long. The CDR3 here is CASSSPRERANTGELFF. The CDR3 nucleotides are TGTGCCAGCAGCAGTCCCCGCGAGCGCGCGAACACCGGGGAGCTGTTTTTT.

The chain employs TRBV7-9 and TRBJ1-2; possible D gene TRBD1, 5 bases. V was clipped by 5 bases and J by 4 bases, with 11 bases between them. This CDR3 is built from 13 residues. The germline gives CDR1 SEHNR, CDR2 FQNEAQ (reference sequence). This CDR3 is CASSLQGGYGYTF. The CDR3 DNA sequence: TGTGCCAGCAGCCTTCAGGGAGGCTATGGCTACACCTTC.

The gene calls are TRBV7-9 and TRBJ2-5, with D hard to call. This CDR3 is 14 amino acids long. Germline lookup yields CDR1 SEHNR and CDR2 FQNEAQ (reference sequence). V lost 0 bases and J lost 4, with 9 bases in between. CDR3 nucleotides: TGTGCCAGCAGCTTAGCAGAATTAGCAGAGACCCAGTACTTC. It codes for CASSLAELAETQYF.

The chain links TRBV24-1 to TRBJ2-3; TRBD2 matches 13 bases. This CDR3 region has 16 residues. CDR1 is KGHDR, CDR2 SFDVKD, per germline. J gave up 6 bases and V 3 bases, and 5 bases lay outside the gene matches. The CDR3 region is CATSDQLAGGSDTQYF. Written as DNA, the CDR3 is TGTGCCACCAGTGATCAACTAGCGGGAGGGTCCGATACGCAGTATTTT.

The chain is built from TRBV27 and TRBJ2-7, with 13 bases that match TRBD2. CDR1 and CDR2 from the germline V gene are MNHEY and SMNVEV (reference sequence). The CDR3 runs 16 residues. V gave up 5 bases and J gave up 3 bases; unmatched junction bases: 7. CDR3 in amino acids: CASSTTSGRWFYEQYF. CDR3 in DNA: TGTGCCAGCAGTACGACTAGCGGGAGGTGGTTCTACGAGCAGTACTTC.

J is TRBJ2-7 and V is TRBV5-1, with 10 bases fitting TRBD2. Germline-derived CDR1 and CDR2 are SGHRS and YFSETQ. This CDR3 comprises 15 residues. Losses at the gene ends were 0 bases for V and 6 bases for J; bases not matched to a gene: 6. CDR3 DNA: TGCGCCAGCAGCTTGGTTTCTAGCGGGAGCGGCGAGCAGTACTTC. It specifies CASSLVSSGSGEQYF.

This chain uses TRBV10-3 with TRBJ1-5; D is unresolved. There are 14 residues in the CDR3. The V and J ends lost 2 bases and 1 base respectively, with 6 bases between them. CDR1 and CDR2 from the germline V gene are ENHRY and SYGVKD. CDR3 DNA sequence: TGTGCCATCAGTGAGGGAGGGAGCAATCAGCCCCAGCATTTT. As protein: CAISEGGSNQPQHF.

The chain employs TRBV4-2 and TRBJ1-2; D gene unclear. Germline assignment: CDR1 LGHNA and CDR2 YNFKEQ. The CDR3 is 14 residues long. V lost 0 bases and J lost 4, with 9 bases in between. CDR3 DNA: TGTGCCAGCAGCCAAGACCGGGATGTCTATGGCTACACCTTC. This codes for CASSQDRDVYGYTF.

This clone showed up just a few times. The chain combines TRBV20-1 with TRBJ1-6; D ambiguous. There are 11 residues in the CDR3. V lost 6 bases, J lost 18 bases, and 18 bases lay in between. CDR1 and CDR2 (germline): DFQATT, SNEGSKA (reference sequence). The CDR3 nucleotides read TGCAGTGCGAGCACTGAGGTTTATCACCACTTT. It is translated as CSASTEVYHHF.

CDR3 bases: TGTGCCAGTAGTATAGACCTCCGGGACTTCGGCGAGCAGTACTTC. This translates into CASSIDLRDFGEQYF. This sequence joins TRBV19 and TRBJ2-7; D possibly corresponds to TRBD2 (6 bases). Trimming took 0 bases from V and 6 from J, leaving 15 bases between them. The CDR3 is made up of 15 amino acids. Germline values: CDR1 LNHDA, CDR2 SQIVND (reference sequence).

V gene TRBV2 combines with J gene TRBJ2-6; a weak D match, TRBD2 (5 bases). The germline V gene encodes CDR1 SNHLY and CDR2 FYNNEI. The V end was cut by 11 bases, the J end by 4 bases, with 15 bases between. The CDR3 has 14 residues. CDR3 coding DNA: TGTGCCGGTACCAGAGCGGCGGGGGCCAACGTCCTGACTTTC. Translation: CAGTRAAGANVLTF.

The chain has TRBV15 and TRBJ2-7; TRBD2 agrees at 7 bases. J was trimmed by 2 bases and V by 8 bases; bases with no gene match: 9. This CDR3 region has 14 residues. The germline CDR1 and CDR2 sequences are LNHNV and YYDKDF (reference sequence). The CDR3 bases are TGTGCCACCTCAGCTAGCGGTCTCCCCTACGAGCAGTACTTC. Its protein product is CATSASGLPYEQYF.

Remarks on this clone: One junction end does not reproduce the germline sequence, and a read error may be involved. The chain uses TRBV7-3 and TRBJ2-5, with a tentative D call TRBD2 (5 bases). There are 13 residues in the CDR3. Germline CDR1 SGHTA, CDR2 FQGTGA. Here the CDR3 reads CASSVTRSETQYF. The CDR3 region has the DNA TGTGCCAGCAGCGTAACTAGAAGTGAGACCCAGTACTTC. The variable domain in full, completed from reference TRBV7-3 and TRBJ2-5, reads GAGVSQTPSNKVTEKGKYVELRCDPISGHTALYWYRQSLGQGPEFLIYFQGTGAADDSGLPNDRFFAVRPEGSVSTLKIQRTERGDSAVYLCASSVTRSETQYFGPGTRLLVL.

The chain couples TRBV4-3 to TRBJ2-7; 9 nucleotides match TRBD2. This CDR3 has 16 residues. Germline V lookup: CDR1 LGHNA, CDR2 YSLEER. V lost 5 bases to trimming and J lost 6 bases; unmatched junction nucleotides: 14. DNA of the CDR3: TGCGCCAGCAGCGTTTCATACTCGGCGGGAGGGACCGAGCAGTACTTC. Its protein product is CASSVSYSAGGTEQYF.

This sequence joins TRBV14 and TRBJ2-7, with TRBD1 matching 9 bases. CDR3 length equals 15 residues. V lost 3 bases, J lost 5 bases, and 8 bases stayed unmatched. Looked up from germline, CDR1 is SGHDN and CDR2 is FVKESK. CDR3 residues: CASSQAGTGIHEQYF. In DNA form, the CDR3 reads TGTGCCAGCAGCCAGGCCGGGACAGGGATCCACGAGCAGTACTTC.

The chain combines TRBV29-1 with TRBJ1-5, with D hard to call. The CDR3 has 14 amino acids. V was clipped by 5 bases and J by 0 bases, with 11 bases between them. Looked up from germline, CDR1 is SQVTM and CDR2 is ANQGSEA. CDR3 sequence: CSVREADSNQPQHF. Here the CDR3 DNA reads TGCAGCGTTAGAGAAGCGGATAGCAATCAGCCCCAGCATTTT.

This clone was counted a single time. The chain combines TRBV7-9 with TRBJ2-3, with D maybe TRBD2 (5 bases). V lost 5 bases to trimming and J lost 2 bases, with 17 bases between them. Germline V gene lookup returns CDR1 SEHNR and CDR2 FQNEAQ (reference sequence). The CDR3 loop spans 16 amino acids. CDR3 protein: CASSQRESVATDTQYF. The CDR3 DNA reads as TGTGCCAGCAGCCAAAGGGAGAGTGTGGCCACAGATACGCAGTATTTT.

This sequence joins TRBV28 and TRBJ1-2; TRBD1 might be the D (6 bases). This CDR3 is 12 amino acids long. Germline V lookup: CDR1 MDHEN, CDR2 SYDVKM. V was cut by 6 bases and J by 8 bases, with 13 bases left in between. The CDR3 protein is CASSRQEQGYTF. The DNA of the CDR3 is TGTGCCAGCAGCCGACAGGAGCAAGGCTACACCTTC.

This clone was detected once. The chain carries TRBV5-6 and TRBJ1-5, with 10 bases aligning to TRBD1. J was trimmed by 5 bases and V by 2 bases; bases with no gene match: 7. The CDR3 is 16 amino acids. Germline CDR1 and CDR2: SGHDT and YYEEEE. CDR3 DNA: TGTGCCAGCAGCTTAAGGGACAGGGGAGACGATCAGCCCCAGCATTTT. This codes for CASSLRDRGDDQPQHF.

This sequence joins TRBV19 and TRBJ2-5, with 8 nucleotides matching TRBD2. The CDR3 has 17 amino acids. Germline V gives CDR1 LNHDA, CDR2 SQIVND (reference sequence). The junction had 13 bases not matched to a gene; V was cut back by 3 bases and J by 4 bases. Written as DNA, the CDR3 is TGTGCCAGTAGTATGGGGAGCGGGAGCGACTCTCGAGAGACCCAGTACTTC. Translating gives CASSMGSGSDSRETQYF.

V is TRBV4-2 and J is TRBJ2-7; D is possibly TRBD1 (6 bases). The length of the CDR3 is 13 residues. V was pared by 3 bases and J by 7 bases, with 13 bases between. Looked up from germline, CDR1 is LGHNA and CDR2 is YNFKEQ. The CDR3 reads CASSQAPRGEQYF. The CDR3 bases are TGTGCCAGCAGCCAGGCCCCGAGGGGGGAGCAGTACTTC.

V gene TRBV11-2 combines with J gene TRBJ1-2; the match to TRBD1 covers 10 bases. CDR1 is SGHAT, CDR2 FQNNGV, per germline. This CDR3 has 13 residues. Trimming took 5 bases from V and 6 from J; bases not matched to a gene: 3. In DNA, the CDR3 is TGTGCCAGCAGCGCCGGGACAGGGGATGGCTACACCTTC. Protein product: CASSAGTGDGYTF. Full variable domain (missing parts from reference TRBV11-2 and TRBJ1-2): EAGVAQSPRYKIIEKRQSVAFWCNPISGHATLYWYQQILGQGPKLLIQFQNNGVVDDSQLPKDRFSAERLKGVDSTLKIQPAKLEDSAVYLCASSAGTGDGYTFGSGTRLTVV.

This sequence joins TRBV7-3 and TRBJ1-1, with a possible D match to TRBD1 (5 bases). Germline loops: CDR1 SGHTA, CDR2 FQGTGA. The germline V and J ends were trimmed by 2 bases and 5 bases, with 9 bases remaining between them. This CDR3 has 13 amino acids. Written as DNA, the CDR3 is TGTGCCAGCAGCTTAGGGGAGGGGACTGAAGCTTTCTTT. This translates into CASSLGEGTEAFF.

The chain combines TRBV24-1 with TRBJ2-2; the D is unclear. The CDR3 contains 10 residues. V lost 12 bases to trimming and J lost 7 bases, with 8 bases between them. Germline V CDR1 and CDR2: KGHDR, SFDVKD. The CDR3 is CAPLSGELFF. CDR3 nucleotide sequence: TGTGCCCCTCTAAGCGGGGAGCTGTTTTTT.

This clone was seen once. The V gene is TRBV28, the J gene TRBJ2-7; D not resolved. The CDR3 covers 12 residues. Germline V CDR1 and CDR2: MDHEN, SYDVKM. V dropped 5 bases and J dropped 2 bases, with 7 bases sitting between them. The CDR3 spells CASSRVTYEQYF. DNA of the CDR3: TGTGCCAGCAGTCGGGTGACCTACGAGCAGTACTTC.